This T cell receptor (beta chain) was captured by sequencing in a study of blood T cell repertoires in COVID-19. Across the study: Samples representing acute and convalescent COVID-19 were sourced from the United States, Italy and Spain. PBMCs, B-cell-depleted T cells, or T cells provided the cDNA or gDNA that made up the material.

In the original processing: Nucleated cell counts were estimated from reference gene primer amplification. The data were produced by immunoSEQ multiplex PCR, yet TCRdb's version contains in-frame clones alone and is incomplete. Clone size and the V and J calls come from that table; the DNA yielded D and trimming. The data contain approximately 76,000 clones, around 85% of them singletons. The sample taken for sequencing was peripheral blood. The receptor was isolated from a man aged 30-40 years with acute or convalescent COVID-19.

Here the CDR3 DNA reads TGCGCCAGCAGGCCACTCGCGGGAGGTACCCAGTACTTC. Its protein is CASRPLAGGTQYF. The V and J genes are TRBV4-1 and TRBJ2-5; 8 bases are shared with TRBD2. CDR3 size: 13 residues. Trimming cost V 6 bases and J 8 bases; bases outside gene matches: 8. The V gene's germline CDR1 is MGHRA and CDR2 YSYEKL.